The source of this T cell receptor beta chain is a study of regulatory T cells in long-lasting Graves disease. Notes on the study in general: Having few samples may have compromised the accuracy. Only peripheral blood was studied, not thyroid tissue. Newly diagnosed Graves' patients had higher TCR diversity than persistent ones.

The TCR beta library used iRepertoire HTBI primers with Arm-PCR amplification of CDR3. TCRdb used MiXCR to reprocess the multiplex PCR reads, holding one entry per CDR3 protein. The sample shows around 460,000 distinct CDR3 sequences, 20% to 25% of them seen only once. The CDR3 spans 14 residues. The V gene's germline CDR1 is MDHEN and CDR2 SYDVKM. V gave up 5 bases and J gave up 7 bases; unmatched junction bases: 4. Noted time point: persistent/refractory GD, antithyroid drugs over 5 years with positive TRAb. The TCR library was made from RNA extracted from PBMCs. Many counts were recorded for this clonotype. Its antigen remains unknown.

This TCR derives from a female donor with Graves disease. The sample was peripheral blood mononuclear cells (PBMCs), taken when the disease was refractory, from a patient treated with antithyroid drugs. The chain combines TRBV28 with TRBJ2-7, with 14 nucleotides matching TRBD2. In nucleotides, the CDR3 is TGTGCCAGCAGTCCGGGACTAGCGGGAGCTGAGCAGTACTTC. Translation gives CASSPGLAGAEQYF. Variable domain in full (rest from reference TRBV28 and TRBJ2-7): DVKVTQSSRYLVKRTGEKVFLECVQDMDHENMFWYRQDPGLGLRLIYFSYDVKMKEKGDIPEGYSVSREKKERFSLILESASTNQTSMYLCASSPGLAGAEQYFGPGTRLTVT.